The following is a T cell receptor (beta chain) sequence with its context. The target antigen is unknown. These data originate in a study of OX40 agonist ivuxolimab in advanced cancers. Study-level information: The group had a mean age of roughly 65 years, ranged from roughly 23 to 90, and was roughly 83% male. Study observations and caveats: Antigens targeted by the expanded peripheral T cells were not determined.

CDR3 length: 14 amino acids. V was cut by 1 base and J by 4 bases, with 11 bases left in between. Per the germline V gene, CDR1 is LNHNV and CDR2 is YYDKDF (reference sequence). Sequencing used immunoSEQ multiplex PCR; TCRdb keeps in-frame clones, though not all of them. Here the sample spans more than 40,000 clones, around 84% being singletons. The rearrangement uses TRBV15 and TRBJ2-7; no clear D gene. Sample: CD4+ or CD8+ T cells sorted from blood, taken in a trial of the OX40 agonist ivuxolimab. This receptor was identified in an adult with an advanced solid tumor such as melanoma, head and neck, liver or kidney cancer. The CDR3 DNA reads as TGTGCCACCAGCAGAGGCCTACCTCAATACGAGCAGTACTTC. Its translation: CATSRGLPQYEQYF.